These 6 T cell receptor beta chains originate from one sample sequenced in a study of shared clonotypes between healthy human individuals. Sequenced by immunoSEQ multiplex PCR; TCRdb stores in-frame clones only, minus some. The table has millions of clones, 85% to 95% seen once; the top ten hold 0.13%. Material for sequencing was naive CD4+ T cells sorted from blood. Subset described: CD45RA+ positively selected. The receptors shown here come from a man aged 18 to 30 in good health.

The rearrangement uses TRBV14 and TRBJ2-6, with D unclear. V lost 8 bases, J lost 4 bases, and 9 bases lay in between. CDR1 and CDR2 (germline): SGHDN, FVKESK. The CDR3 runs 13 residues. The CDR3 nucleotides read TGTGCCAGCGGTAAGGCGGGGGCCAACGTCCTGACTTTC. Protein sequence: CASGKAGANVLTF.

This rearrangement joins TRBV5-5 to TRBJ1-2; D uncertain. The CDR3 is 17 amino acids. Germline CDR1 reads SGHKS; CDR2 reads YYEKEE (reference sequence). The V end was cut by 0 bases, the J end by 4 bases, with 19 bases between. The CDR3 region has the DNA TGTGCCAGCAGCTTGGTTCAAGGGCGCGGGCGACTCTATGGCTACACCTTC. Translating gives CASSLVQGRGRLYGYTF.

Concerning this clone: Other DNA sequences from this sample encode an identical CDR3 as well. V and J are TRBV29-1 and TRBJ2-2; D unclear. This CDR3 is 14 amino acids long. The germline V gene encodes CDR1 SQVTM and CDR2 ANQGSEA. The ends were cut back, 4 bases at V and 1 base at J, with 10 bases in the middle. CDR3 DNA: TGCAGCGTTGGAGGCCCCTTGAACACCGGGGAGCTGTTTTTT. It specifies CSVGGPLNTGELFF.

V is TRBV30 and J is TRBJ2-7; 7 bases match TRBD2. The CDR3 is 15 residues long. Germline values: CDR1 GTSNPN, CDR2 SVGIG (reference sequence). Germline trimming cut 0 bases from V and 4 bases from J; bases unmatched to any gene: 9. This CDR3 reads CAWSVGRGPSYEQYF. The CDR3 coding sequence is TGTGCCTGGAGTGTGGGGAGGGGCCCCTCATACGAGCAGTACTTC.

The chain combines TRBV28 with TRBJ1-5, with D perhaps matching TRBD1 (5 bases). The CDR3 consists of 14 residues. The germline CDR1 and CDR2 sequences are MDHEN and SYDVKM. V shed 6 bases and J shed 8 bases, with 17 bases lying between them. The CDR3 DNA sequence: TGTGCCAGCAGCTCCCAGGGTCCCGAGAAGCCCCAGCATTTT. It codes for CASSSQGPEKPQHF.

The chain is built from TRBV28 and TRBJ1-4, with a possible D match to TRBD1 (5 bases). CDR1 and CDR2 (germline): MDHEN, SYDVKM. The CDR3 sequence is 16 residues long. Trimming removed 1 base from V and 2 bases from J, with 11 bases in between. The CDR3 here is CASSLLVSGTNEKLFF. In nucleotides, the CDR3 is TGTGCCAGCAGTTTATTGGTTTCAGGGACTAATGAAAAACTGTTTTTT.